The 30 T cell receptor beta chains given below trace back to one sample, sequenced in a study of CD8 T cells in ankylosing spondylitis. Each CDR3 protein gets one entry after TCRdb re-called the 5' RACE reads with MiXCR. The sample carries fewer than 400,000 distinct CDR3 sequences, around 15% recorded once. The sequenced sample was blood, either unsorted or a sorted T cell fraction (not recorded which). These receptors all come from a male donor with ankylosing spondylitis or in good health (not recorded which).

The V and J genes are TRBV28 and TRBJ2-1, with no clear D. The ends were cut back, 6 bases at V and 0 bases at J, with 9 bases in the middle. The CDR3 sequence is 14 residues long. Germline V gene lookup returns CDR1 MDHEN and CDR2 SYDVKM. The CDR3 loop reads CASRAPSSYNEQFF. The CDR3 nucleotides are TGTGCCAGCAGGGCCCCGAGCTCCTACAATGAGCAGTTCTTC.

This clonotype was observed at least ten times. The chain uses TRBV10-1 and TRBJ1-5, with 8 bases lining up with TRBD1. Looked up from germline, CDR1 is WNHNN and CDR2 is SYGVQD (reference sequence). The ends lost 4 bases at V and 4 bases at J; junction bases unmatched: 3. The CDR3 has 14 amino acids. The CDR3 DNA reads as TGCGCCAGCAGTGTACAGGGGGTAAATCAGCCCCAGCATTTT. This translates into CASSVQGVNQPQHF.

This clonotype occurred many times. This chain links TRBV28 with TRBJ2-2; D is ambiguous. The CDR3 loop spans 16 amino acids. Looked up from germline, CDR1 is MDHEN and CDR2 is SYDVKM. The germline V and J ends were trimmed by 5 bases and 4 bases, with 17 bases remaining between them. CDR3 loop: CASSQMVISGTGELFF. In DNA form, the CDR3 reads TGTGCCAGCAGTCAAATGGTCATATCGGGCACCGGGGAGCTGTTTTTT. The full variable domain, with the rest looked up from reference TRBV28 and TRBJ2-2, is DVKVTQSSRYLVKRTGEKVFLECVQDMDHENMFWYRQDPGLGLRLIYFSYDVKMKEKGDIPEGYSVSREKKERFSLILESASTNQTSMYLCASSQMVISGTGELFFGEGSRLTVL.

V gene TRBV6-1 combines with J gene TRBJ2-1, with D hard to call. The CDR3 covers 13 residues. Germline lookup yields CDR1 MNHNS and CDR2 SASEGT. The germline V and J ends were trimmed by 0 bases and 5 bases, with 5 bases remaining between them. CDR3: CASSEAYDNEQFF. CDR3 in DNA: TGTGCCAGCAGTGAAGCCTACGACAATGAGCAGTTCTTC.

This clonotype occurred many times. The chain is built from TRBV20-1 and TRBJ2-1; 14 nucleotides match TRBD2. Germline V gene data show CDR1 as DFQATT and CDR2 as SNEGSKA (reference sequence). The CDR3 consists of 14 residues. The junction had 6 bases not matched to a gene; V was cut back by 6 bases and J by 8 bases. The DNA for the CDR3 is TGCAGTGCGACTAGCGGGAGGGCCTGGGATGAGCAGTTCTTC. Translated: CSATSGRAWDEQFF.

The table lists this clonotype with a few counts. This chain joins TRBV30 and TRBJ2-1; D not resolved. The germline V gene has CDR1 GTSNPN and CDR2 SVGIG (reference sequence). The CDR3 has 11 residues. This chain's CDR3 is CAQKSVWRQFF. For the CDR3, the DNA is TGTGCGCAGAAGAGCGTGTGGAGGCAGTTCTTC.

The chain employs TRBV30 and TRBJ2-4; D is ambiguous. V gave up 2 bases and J gave up 1 base, with 9 bases separating them. CDR1 is GTSNPN, CDR2 SVGIG, per germline (reference sequence). The CDR3 loop spans 14 amino acids. The chain's CDR3 is CAWSISGAKNIQYF. DNA for the CDR3: TGTGCCTGGAGTATCAGTGGCGCCAAAAACATTCAGTACTTC. Using reference TRBV30 and TRBJ2-4 for the parts outside the CDR3, the full variable domain is SQTIHQWPATLVQPVGSPLSLECTVEGTSNPNLYWYRQAAGRGLQLLFYSVGIGQISSEVPQNLSASRPQDRQFILSSKKLLLSDSGFYLCAWSISGAKNIQYFGAGTRLSVL.

V gene TRBV5-5 combines with J gene TRBJ1-1; a possible D gene is TRBD1 (5 bases). The CDR3 is made up of 14 amino acids. Germline V gene sequence: CDR1 SGHKS, CDR2 YYEKEE (reference sequence). Trimming pared 4 bases from V and 1 base from J, leaving 11 bases between. In nucleotides, the CDR3 is TGTGCCAGCAGCGCGGGACCAGCGAACACTGAAGCTTTCTTT. Its translation is CASSAGPANTEAFF.

This clonotype was seen many times. The chain employs TRBV19 and TRBJ1-5; D gene unclear. Germline V gene lookup returns CDR1 LNHDA and CDR2 SQIVND (reference sequence). Trimming shortened V by 3 bases and J by 0 bases, and 6 bases separated the two germline ends. The CDR3 runs to 14 residues. The CDR3 coding sequence is TGTGCCAGTAGTATGTGGAATAGCAATCAGCCCCAGCATTTT. It encodes CASSMWNSNQPQHF.

V and J are TRBV5-1 and TRBJ2-3; 8 positions match TRBD2. This CDR3 has 17 amino acids. Germline lookup yields CDR1 SGHRS and CDR2 YFSETQ. After removal of 1 base from V and 4 bases from J, the junction contained 11 bases not matched to a gene. The CDR3 is CASSLMGWAGGPDTQYF. DNA for the CDR3: TGCGCCAGCAGCTTGATGGGTTGGGCGGGAGGCCCAGATACGCAGTATTTT.

This clonotype was counted only a few times. J is TRBJ1-2 and V is TRBV29-1; TRBD1 matches at 12 bases. Germline V lookup: CDR1 SQVTM, CDR2 ANQGSEA. The junction had 10 bases not matched to a gene; V was cut back by 4 bases and J by 1 base. This CDR3 spans 17 amino acids. The CDR3 loop is CSVAQGTGGVFNYGYTF. CDR3 in DNA: TGCAGCGTTGCCCAGGGGACAGGGGGCGTCTTTAACTATGGCTACACCTTC.

The CDR3 coding sequence is TGCGCCAGCAGCTTGGGGGACAGGACAGCATATGGCTACACCTTC. Translated, it gives CASSLGDRTAYGYTF. The chain couples TRBV5-1 to TRBJ1-2; 8 bases map to TRBD1. With 0 bases clipped from V and 5 bases from J, the junction kept 6 bases outside the gene matches. Germline values: CDR1 SGHRS, CDR2 YFSETQ. The CDR3 consists of 15 residues.

V gene TRBV20-1 combines with J gene TRBJ1-5, with D tentatively TRBD1 (6 bases). Per germline, CDR1 DFQATT and CDR2 SNEGSKA (reference sequence). The CDR3 loop spans 14 amino acids. V lost 0 bases, J lost 4 bases, and 10 bases lay in between. The CDR3 nucleotides are TGCAGTGCTAGAGAGGGGGCAAGAAATCAGCCCCAGCATTTT. This translates into CSAREGARNQPQHF.

J is TRBJ2-5 and V is TRBV4-2; 11 bases fit TRBD2. In germline, CDR1 is LGHNA, CDR2 YNFKEQ. The V and J ends lost 1 base and 4 bases, in that order; junction bases with no gene match: 8. The CDR3 is 17 amino acids. For the CDR3, the DNA is TGTGCCAGCAGCCAAGCTACCGGGACTAGCGGAGGAGAGACCCAGTACTTC. This translates into CASSQATGTSGGETQYF.

The chain links TRBV12-3 or TRBV12-4 to TRBJ2-3; 7 nucleotides match TRBD1. V was pared by 5 bases and J by 0 bases, with 11 bases of the junction left unmatched. The CDR3 is 17 residues long. CDR3: CASSPLRGTASTDTQYF. The CDR3 region has the DNA TGTGCCAGCAGTCCCCTTAGAGGGACAGCTAGCACAGATACGCAGTATTTT.

This clonotype was detected only a few times. The CDR3: CASSRTASNTGELFF. The DNA for the CDR3 is TGCGCCAGCAGCCGGACAGCCTCGAACACCGGGGAGCTGTTTTTT. The V and J genes are TRBV5-1 and TRBJ2-2, with D perhaps matching TRBD1 (6 bases). The CDR3 totals 15 residues. Trimming stripped 4 bases from V and 0 bases from J, with 10 bases between. The germline gives CDR1 SGHRS, CDR2 YFSETQ.

The table lists this clonotype with a count of one. The chain joins TRBV5-1 to TRBJ1-2; TRBD1 matches 7 bases. This CDR3 is built from 14 residues. The trim removed 5 bases at V and 4 bases at J, leaving 8 bases unmatched. Germline CDR1 and CDR2: SGHRS and YFSETQ. This chain's CDR3 is CASSPGAGGYGYTF. CDR3 in DNA: TGCGCCAGCAGTCCCGGGGCAGGGGGCTATGGCTACACCTTC.

The chain joins TRBV20-1 to TRBJ2-3; D is possibly TRBD2 (7 bases). The CDR3 extends over 16 amino acids. The germline V gene encodes CDR1 DFQATT and CDR2 SNEGSKA (reference sequence). Between the trimmed V and J ends, which lost 0 bases and 5 bases, there was a span of 18 bases. The CDR3: CSARDISTGGQDTQYF. The CDR3 DNA reads as TGCAGTGCTAGAGATATTAGCACGGGGGGCCAAGATACGCAGTATTTT.

The CDR3 spells CASSPPLSETQYF. The CDR3 bases are TGTGCCAGCAGCCCCCCCCTGTCAGAGACCCAGTACTTC. The V and J genes are TRBV11-3 and TRBJ2-5; no reliable D call. There are 13 residues in the CDR3. Germline V gene sequence: CDR1 SGHNT, CDR2 YENEEA. V gave up 5 bases and J gave up 4 bases, with 11 bases separating them.

In this sample, this clonotype turned up a few times. The V and J genes are TRBV5-5 and TRBJ2-5; 8 bases line up with TRBD1. Trimming removed 4 bases from V and 5 bases from J; junction bases left unmatched: 4. Germline V gives CDR1 SGHKS, CDR2 YYEKEE (reference sequence). The CDR3 totals 13 residues. The CDR3 sequence is CASSPHRGETQYF. CDR3 bases: TGTGCCAGCAGCCCCCACAGGGGGGAGACCCAGTACTTC.

This clonotype was detected ten times or more. The chain recombines TRBV3-1 with TRBJ2-7; 11 nucleotides match TRBD2. Germline V gives CDR1 LGHDT, CDR2 YNNKEL (reference sequence). The CDR3 is 15 amino acids. V was clipped by 10 bases and J by 3 bases; unmatched bases: 11. Here the CDR3 DNA reads TGTGCCACCTCACCTACTAGCGGGAGCATCTACGAGCAGTACTTC. It specifies CATSPTSGSIYEQYF.

This chain links TRBV5-1 with TRBJ2-3; TRBD1 agrees at 7 bases. V trimming: 5 bases; J trimming: 2 bases; junction bases outside the gene matches: 11. Germline V gene data show CDR1 as SGHRS and CDR2 as YFSETQ. The CDR3 loop spans 16 amino acids. This CDR3 reads CASRKDWTGLTDTQYF. As DNA, the CDR3 is TGCGCCAGCAGAAAAGATTGGACAGGCCTCACAGATACGCAGTATTTT.

This rearrangement joins TRBV7-9 to TRBJ2-2, with a weak D call TRBD2 (6 bases). The CDR3 sequence is 14 residues long. The V gene's germline CDR1 is SEHNR and CDR2 FQNEAQ (reference sequence). V lost 4 bases to trimming and J lost 4 bases, with 10 bases between them. The CDR3 here is CASSSSVSTGELFF. DNA of the CDR3: TGTGCCAGCAGCTCTAGCGTCAGCACCGGGGAGCTGTTTTTT.

This clonotype was observed many times. The V gene is TRBV5-6, the J gene TRBJ1-5, with D unclear. This CDR3 is built from 12 residues. V shed 2 bases and J shed 13 bases, with 13 bases lying between them. CDR1 and CDR2 from the germline V gene are SGHDT and YYEEEE. CDR3 DNA: TGTGCCAGCAGCTTTTTATCCGGGTTGCAGCATTTT. This codes for CASSFLSGLQHF.

This clonotype was counted a few times. This chain uses TRBV27 with TRBJ2-7; 9 positions match TRBD2. Germline CDR1 is MNHEY and CDR2 is SMNVEV (reference sequence). CDR3 length equals 15 residues. V was clipped by 4 bases and J by 2 bases; unmatched bases: 6. DNA of the CDR3: TGTGCCAGCAGTTCCGCTAGCGGGGCGACCTACGAGCAGTACTTC. It translates to CASSSASGATYEQYF.

In its sample, this clonotype was seen a few times. The CDR3 DNA reads as TGTGCCAGCAGCGTAGCACAGGGAGGTGGACGAGAGACCCAGTACTTC. This encodes CASSVAQGGGRETQYF. V gene TRBV9 combines with J gene TRBJ2-5, with D perhaps TRBD1 or TRBD2 (6 bases each). CDR1 SGDLS and CDR2 YYNGEE come from the germline V gene. V was cut by 0 bases and J by 4 bases, with 16 bases left in between. The CDR3 covers 16 residues.

This clonotype was found a few times. The rearrangement links TRBV6-2 or TRBV6-3 to TRBJ2-1, with D uncertain. Trimming pared 6 bases from V and 9 bases from J, leaving 9 bases between. The CDR3 extends over 11 amino acids. In germline, CDR1 is MNHEY, CDR2 SVGEGT. As DNA, the CDR3 is TGTGCCAGCAGCCCAGCCTTTGAGCAGTTCTTC. Translation gives CASSPAFEQFF.

The chain joins TRBV5-1 to TRBJ2-3; D remains ambiguous. Germline V gene lookup returns CDR1 SGHRS and CDR2 YFSETQ. Trimming removed 2 bases at V and 0 bases at J, with 13 bases between. The CDR3 has 16 residues. The CDR3 loop reads CASSLRRADSTDTQYF. As DNA, the CDR3 is TGCGCCAGCAGCTTACGACGGGCGGATAGCACAGATACGCAGTATTTT.

This clonotype was seen ten or more times. CDR3 protein: CASRSGGETQYF. Written as DNA, the CDR3 is TGTGCCAGCAGATCAGGCGGAGAGACCCAGTACTTC. This chain links TRBV6-5 with TRBJ2-5; D is unclear. CDR1 is MNHEY, CDR2 SVGAGI, per germline. The V and J ends lost 6 bases and 4 bases respectively, with 9 bases between them. The CDR3 has 12 amino acids.

In its sample, this clonotype was seen a few times. The chain carries TRBV28 and TRBJ2-7, with D uncertain. The CDR3 runs 14 residues. Germline loops: CDR1 MDHEN, CDR2 SYDVKM. The germline V and J ends were trimmed by 5 bases and 6 bases, with 17 bases remaining between them. DNA for the CDR3: TGTGCCAGCAGTCCTCGACGGTACCTTGCCGAGCAGTACTTC. This translates into CASSPRRYLAEQYF.